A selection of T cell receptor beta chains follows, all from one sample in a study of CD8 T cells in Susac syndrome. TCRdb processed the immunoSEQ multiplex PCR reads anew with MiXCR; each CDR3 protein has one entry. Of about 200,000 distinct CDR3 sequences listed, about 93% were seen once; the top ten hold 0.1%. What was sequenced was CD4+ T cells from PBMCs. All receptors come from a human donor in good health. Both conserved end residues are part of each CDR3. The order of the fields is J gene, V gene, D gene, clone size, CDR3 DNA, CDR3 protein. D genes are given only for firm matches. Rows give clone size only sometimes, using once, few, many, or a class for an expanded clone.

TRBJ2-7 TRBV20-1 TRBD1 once TGCAGTGCTAGACCCCCGGGACAGGGGTCCTACGAGCAGTACTTC CSARPPGQGSYEQYF
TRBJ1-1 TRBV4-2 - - TGTGCCAGCAGCCAAGGGACAGCCATCAACACTGAAGCTTTCTTT CASSQGTAINTEAFF
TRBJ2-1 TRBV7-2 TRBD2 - TGTGCCAGCAGCCAGGGGCTAGCGGGGGCCACGGCCCACAATGAGCAGTTCTTC CASSQGLAGATAHNEQFF
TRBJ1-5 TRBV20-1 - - TGCAGTGCTAGAGGCCCTCGGTCCATAAATCAGCCCCAGCATTTT CSARGPRSINQPQHF
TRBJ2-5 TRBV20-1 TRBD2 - TGCAGTGCTAGCCTTAGCGGGGGGCCTTGGTACTTC CSASLSGGPWYF
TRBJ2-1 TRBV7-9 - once TGTGCCAGCCAGGGTCAGGCTAACAATGAGCAGTTCTTC CASQGQANNEQFF
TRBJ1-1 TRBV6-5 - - TGTGCCAGCAGTTCCCAGTCAGGGAACCGGGCTTTCTTT CASSSQSGNRAFF
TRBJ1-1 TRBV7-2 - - TGTGCCAGCAGCTTTGCGGCCATGAACACTGAAGCTTTCTTT CASSFAAMNTEAFF
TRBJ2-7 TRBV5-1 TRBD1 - TGCGCCAGCAGCTTGGGGGACAGGACCCACGAGCAGTACTTC CASSLGDRTHEQYF
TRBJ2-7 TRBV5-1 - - TGCGCCAGCAGCTTGTTAGACACGGGAACGACCTACGAGCAGTACTTC CASSLLDTGTTYEQYF
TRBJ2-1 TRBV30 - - TGTGCCTGGAGTGTAGGGGGGGCGCTCTACAATGAGCAGTTCTTC CAWSVGGALYNEQFF
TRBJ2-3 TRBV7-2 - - TGTGCCAGCAGCCCATTAGGCAGGGGGGGCGGCACAGATACGCAGTATTTT CASSPLGRGGGTDTQYF
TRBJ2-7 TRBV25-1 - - TGTGCCAGCAGGACCCGGGTCGAGCAGTACTTC CASRTRVEQYF
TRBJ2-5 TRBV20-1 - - TGCAGTGCCAACCCGGAGGCCGTAGGGACCCAGTACTTC CSANPEAVGTQYF
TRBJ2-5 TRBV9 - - TGTGCCAGCAGCGTCGCCCAGGGGGGAGAGACCCAGTACTTC CASSVAQGGETQYF
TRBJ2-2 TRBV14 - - TGTGCCAGCAGGGACCACCCGAACACCGGGGAGCTGTTTTTT CASRDHPNTGELFF
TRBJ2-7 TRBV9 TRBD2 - TGTGCCAGCAGCGTAGCTTTGCGGGGGGCACCCTACGAGCAGTACTTC CASSVALRGAPYEQYF
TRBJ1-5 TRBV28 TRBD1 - TGTGCCAGCAGTTTCTTCCACAGGGGAGGGAATCAGCCCCAGCATTTT CASSFFHRGGNQPQHF
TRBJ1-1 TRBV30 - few TGTGCCTGGAGTGTAGGGAACACTGAAGCTTTCTTT CAWSVGNTEAFF
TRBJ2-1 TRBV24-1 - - TGTGCCACCAGTGATCCTACAAGTCAGGGGTTAGGCAATGAGCAGTTCTTC CATSDPTSQGLGNEQFF
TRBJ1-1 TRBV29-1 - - TGCAGCGTCGCAATCCGGGGGAACACTGAAGCTTTCTTT CSVAIRGNTEAFF
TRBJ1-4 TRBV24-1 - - TGTGCCACCAGTGACCACGGTGCAACTAATGAAAAACTGTTTTTT CATSDHGATNEKLFF
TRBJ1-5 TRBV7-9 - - TGTGCCAGCAGCTTTGCGGATAGCAATCAGCCCCAGCATTTT CASSFADSNQPQHF
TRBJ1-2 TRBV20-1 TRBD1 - TGCAGTGCTAGCCGACTGACAGGGACCGGCTACACCTTC CSASRLTGTGYTF
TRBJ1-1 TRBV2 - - TGTGCCAGCACAACCGCACGGGGATCTGAAGCTTTCTTT CASTTARGSEAFF
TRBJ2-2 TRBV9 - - TGTGCCAGCAGCTCAACCCTGTCCCGGGGGGCAGGGGAGCTGTTTTTT CASSSTLSRGAGELFF
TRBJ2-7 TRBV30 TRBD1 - TGTGCCTGGGCAACCAGACAGGGGAGCAACGAGCAGTACTTC CAWATRQGSNEQYF
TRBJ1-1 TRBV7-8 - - TGTGCCAGCAGCCCCGGGACGGCACGCATGAACACTGAAGCTTTCTTT CASSPGTARMNTEAFF
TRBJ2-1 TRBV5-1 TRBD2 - TGCGCCAGCAGCTTCGGCGGGGGTGGAAATGAGCAGTTCTTC CASSFGGGGNEQFF